A selection of T cell receptor beta chains follows, all from one sample in a study of cytomegalovirus exposure and HLA in healthy donors. Assay: immunoSEQ multiplex PCR; the TCRdb copy retains only in-frame clones and omits some. Counted here are roughly 150,000 clones, about 88% occurring once; the ten biggest clones make up about 2.3%. The sequenced sample consisted of PBMCs. The source is a woman younger than 35 in good health and CMV-seronegative. The CDR3 runs from the conserved cysteine through the conserved F or W. Fields, in order: V gene, D gene, J gene, clone size, CDR3 DNA, CDR3 protein. The D gene is left open where the match is weak. Clone sizes are given selectively: once, few, many, or a class where the clone is expanded.

TRBV28	TRBD1	TRBJ1-4	-	TGTGCCAGCAGTTCTAGGACAGGGGTCGCCCTTAATGAAAAACTGTTTTTT	CASSSRTGVALNEKLFF
TRBV27	-	TRBJ2-2	-	TGTGCCAGCAGTTTACTCCCTCGAGTGGACACCGGGGAGCTGTTTTTT	CASSLLPRVDTGELFF
TRBV18	TRBD2	TRBJ2-5	once	TGTGCCAGCTCCCCAGGACTAGTAGAGACCCAGTACTTC	CASSPGLVETQYF
TRBV9	TRBD1	TRBJ1-5	-	TGTGCCAGCAGCGTGGGGACAGGGGTTCAGCCCCAGCATTTT	CASSVGTGVQPQHF
TRBV5-4	-	TRBJ2-2	few	TGTGCCAGCAGCCCCTCTCAGACCGGGGAGCTGTTTTTT	CASSPSQTGELFF
TRBV9	-	TRBJ2-3	-	TGTGCCAGCAGCGTGAGAGGGGGGGATGCCACAGATACGCAGTATTTT	CASSVRGGDATDTQYF
TRBV7-2	-	TRBJ2-7	-	TGTGCCAGCAGCGAACCGGGAGATGCGGGCGAGCAGTACTTC	CASSEPGDAGEQYF
TRBV6-6	TRBD1	TRBJ2-7	-	TGTGCCAGCAGGGGGGGACAGGGGCTCACTCACGAGCAGTACTTC	CASRGGQGLTHEQYF
TRBV13	-	TRBJ2-7	-	TGTGCCAGCAGCTCGAGAGGACAAAGCTCCTACGAGCAGTACTTC	CASSSRGQSSYEQYF
TRBV7-2	-	TRBJ2-7	-	TGTGCCAGCAGCCAGCCCCTGGAGACCGGTAGCCGCGAGCAGTACTTC	CASSQPLETGSREQYF
TRBV4-1	-	TRBJ2-7	-	TGCGCCAGCAGCCAAGTTCCCCGAGCAGGGGTTCACGAGCAGTACTTC	CASSQVPRAGVHEQYF
TRBV6-6	-	TRBJ2-1	-	TGTGCCAGCGGGGTACGGACAGAGGGTGAGCAGTTCTTC	CASGVRTEGEQFF
TRBV6-6	TRBD1	TRBJ2-7	-	TGTGCCAGCAGGCCCCAGAGACAGGGGGCCTACGAGCAGTACTTC	CASRPQRQGAYEQYF
TRBV4-1	TRBD1	TRBJ1-1	-	TGCGCCAGCAGCCACTTAGGACAGGGGGCATCTGAAGCTTTCTTT	CASSHLGQGASEAFF
TRBV7-9	TRBD2	TRBJ2-1	-	TGTGCCAGCAGCCGGGGTTATGAGGGGACTAGCGAAGATGAGCAGTTCTTC	CASSRGYEGTSEDEQFF
TRBV29-1	-	TRBJ1-1	-	TGCAGCGTTGATACGGGGTTTCGCACTGAAGCTTTCTTT	CSVDTGFRTEAFF
TRBV11-3	-	TRBJ2-7	few	TGTGCCAGCAGCTTAGGGGGAGCCTACTACGAGCAGTACTTC	CASSLGGAYYEQYF
TRBV28	-	TRBJ2-3	-	TGTGCCAGCAGTTTATCCGCTTGGGTAGCGGATGGCGGAGATACGCAGTATTTT	CASSLSAWVADGGDTQYF
TRBV2	TRBD1	TRBJ2-3	-	TGTGCCAGCAGCGTTTCCCGTGGACAGGGAGGTACAGATACGCAGTATTTT	CASSVSRGQGGTDTQYF
TRBV28	TRBD1	TRBJ1-5	-	TGTGCCAGCAGCAAAACTACAGGGGATCAGGGCAATCAGCCCCAGCATTTT	CASSKTTGDQGNQPQHF
TRBV5-1	TRBD1	TRBJ2-3	-	TGCGCCAGCAGCTTCTTCCTACCGGGGACAGGGGTCACAGATACGCAGTATTTT	CASSFFLPGTGVTDTQYF
TRBV4-2	-	TRBJ2-4	few	TGTGCCAGCAGCCAAGATCTTGACATTCAGTACTTC	CASSQDLDIQYF
TRBV7-9	TRBD1	TRBJ1-2	-	TGTGCCAGCAGCCCCCCAGAAGGACAGGGAAAGAGTGGCTACACCTTC	CASSPPEGQGKSGYTF
TRBV25-1	-	TRBJ1-2	-	TGTGCCAGCAGTGAACCAGGGGTGAGGATTAATGGCTACACCTTC	CASSEPGVRINGYTF
TRBV28	TRBD2	TRBJ2-2	-	TGTGCCAGCAGCACGGGGGGGGCGAACACCGGGGAGCTGTTTTTT	CASSTGGANTGELFF
TRBV10-3	TRBD2	TRBJ2-5	-	TGTGCCACCGGACTAGCGGGAGGGGGCGAGACCCAGTACTTC	CATGLAGGGETQYF
TRBV19	-	TRBJ1-6	-	TGTGCCAGTAGTTGGAGAAGGTCACCCCTCCACTTT	CASSWRRSPLHF
TRBV4-3	TRBD2	TRBJ2-7	once	TGCGCCAGCAGCCAAGATGAAGCGGGGGTGGACGAGCAGTACTTC	CASSQDEAGVDEQYF
TRBV5-4	TRBD1	TRBJ2-4	-	TGTGCCAGCAGCAGCGGACAGGGGAGCTCGTCCTTTCCCAAAAACATTCAGTACTTC	CASSSGQGSSSFPKNIQYF
TRBV27	TRBD1	TRBJ2-2	once	TGTGCCAGCACCCTGAACAGGGGTTTTGGCGGGGAGCTGTTTTTT	CASTLNRGFGGELFF
TRBV5-5	TRBD2	TRBJ2-5	once	TGTGCCAGCAGCACGGGACTAGCGGGGGGGTTCCAAGAGACCCAGTACTTC	CASSTGLAGGFQETQYF
TRBV30	TRBD2	TRBJ2-1	-	TGTGCCTGGAGTGTATTGGGGGGGGACAATGAGCAGTTCTTC	CAWSVLGGDNEQFF
TRBV28	-	TRBJ1-4	-	TGTGCCAGCAGTACAGGATCAACTAATGAAAAACTGTTTTTT	CASSTGSTNEKLFF
TRBV4-2	-	TRBJ2-2	-	TGTGCCAGCAGCCAAGGTCGCGGGGAGCTGTTTTTT	CASSQGRGELFF
TRBV28	-	TRBJ1-2	-	TGTGCCAGCAGTTTACGGGGATACTATGGCTACACCTTC	CASSLRGYYGYTF
TRBV11-2	-	TRBJ1-6	-	TGTGCCAGCAGCCGCAGGGAAGGTTCACCCCTCCACTTT	CASSRREGSPLHF
TRBV7-8	TRBD1	TRBJ2-7	-	TGTGCCAGCAGTCCAGGGGGCTCCTACGAGCAGTACTTC	CASSPGGSYEQYF
TRBV6-6	-	TRBJ1-5	-	TGTGCCAGCAGACAACAGGGCATGGATCAGCCCCAGCATTTT	CASRQQGMDQPQHF
TRBV14	TRBD1	TRBJ2-5	-	TGTGCCAGCAGCTCTCTCGGGACAGGGGGTGAGACCCAGTACTTC	CASSSLGTGGETQYF
TRBV9	TRBD2	TRBJ2-1	-	TGTGCCAGCAGCGCCGGGACTAGTAGCAATGAGCAGTTCTTC	CASSAGTSSNEQFF
TRBV20-1	-	TRBJ2-1	few	TGCAGTGGAGGGGGCAATGAGCAGTTCTTC	CSGGGNEQFF
TRBV11-2	TRBD2	TRBJ2-1	-	TGTGCCAGCAGGACCCAGCGGGGGAGGTACAATGAGCAGTTCTTC	CASRTQRGRYNEQFF
TRBV28	TRBD2	TRBJ2-3	-	TGTGCCAGCAGCACAGAAGGACTAGCCAAATTCACAGATACGCAGTATTTT	CASSTEGLAKFTDTQYF
TRBV15	-	TRBJ1-2	-	TGTGCCACCAGCTGGGGGCAGGGGCCCTATGGCTACACCTTC	CATSWGQGPYGYTF
TRBV2	TRBD1	TRBJ1-2	-	TGTGCCAGCAGTGTCCGGGACAGGGGAGCCGTCCATGGCTACACCTTC	CASSVRDRGAVHGYTF
TRBV7-2	-	TRBJ2-3	-	TGTGCCAGCAGCCCACCGTTAGGCCGAGCGGAGGCGCAGTATTTT	CASSPPLGRAEAQYF
TRBV4-2	-	TRBJ2-7	-	TGTGCCAGCAGCCAAGGCGGGGTAGGGCAGTACTTC	CASSQGGVGQYF
TRBV27	TRBD1	TRBJ1-5	once	TGTGCCAGCGGACTGACAGGGGGCACAAATCAGCCCCAGCATTTT	CASGLTGGTNQPQHF
TRBV5-4	-	TRBJ1-5	few	TGTGCCAGCAGCTCTGCGGGGACGGAGGGGACCCAGCATTTT	CASSSAGTEGTQHF
TRBV25-1	TRBD2	TRBJ2-1	-	TGTGCCAGCAGTTCCCTACTAGCGGGGGGGCCCCGTGAGCAGTTCTTC	CASSSLLAGGPREQFF
TRBV18	TRBD1	TRBJ2-1	-	TGTGCCAGCTCAGTTGGGACAGGGGGTTACAATGAGCAGTTCTTC	CASSVGTGGYNEQFF
TRBV11-2	-	TRBJ2-1	-	TGTGCCAGCAGCTCCCCGACTAGTAGGTCCTACAATGAGCAGTTCTTC	CASSSPTSRSYNEQFF
TRBV13	TRBD2	TRBJ2-3	-	TGTGCCAGCAGCTCCCGTCTGCTCTCGGGGGGGGCTAGCGGGAGGAGGAATACGCAGTATTTT	CASSSRLLSGGASGRRNTQYF
TRBV6-9	TRBD2	TRBJ2-5	-	TGTGCCAGCAGCGCACATCTACCAGGGACTAGCGAAGAGACCCAGTACTTC	CASSAHLPGTSEETQYF
TRBV7-9	-	TRBJ1-4	-	TGTGCCAGCAGCCAGACAAGGGGGAATGAAAAACTGTTTTTT	CASSQTRGNEKLFF